This T cell receptor beta chain was captured by sequencing in a study of cytomegalovirus exposure and HLA in healthy donors. Points from the study as a whole: There were about 160 TCR beta chains listed as cytomegalovirus-associated. Beyond CMV serostatus, there was no information to go on about immune exposure. The study carried out a later analysis of TCR beta sequences. It associated 15,000 to 20,000 of them with specific HLA alleles at a false discovery rate of 0.05.

Germline assignment: CDR1 SGHDT and CDR2 YYEEEE. Trimming shortened V by 0 bases and J by 3 bases, and 19 bases separated the two germline ends. This CDR3 has 17 residues. Comments on this clone: Its target is unknown.

The PCR contained 60 Vbeta and 13 Jbeta primers. Measured with immunoSEQ multiplex PCR; TCRdb has only the in-frame clones, and not every one. The sample records 130,000 or so clones, approximately 79% being singletons. Sequencing was done on a sample of PBMCs. The source is a man aged 30-40 years in good health and CMV-seronegative. The chain employs TRBV5-6 and TRBJ2-7, with D tentatively TRBD1 (5 bases). CDR3 bases: TGTGCCAGCAGCTTGGTAGGTCCGCTTGACAGAATCTACGAGCAGTACTTC. It encodes CASSLVGPLDRIYEQYF.